The 12 T cell receptor beta chains given below trace back to one sample, sequenced in a study of T cells in Graves' hyperthyroidism and ophthalmopathy. The TCR beta CDR3 regions underwent amplification using RNA transcripts as the source. HTBI primers were used for first-round RT-PCR of the TCR CDR3. TCRdb itself ran the multiplex PCR reads through MiXCR, one entry per CDR3 protein. The sample carries about 660,000 distinct CDR3 sequences, just under 45% recorded once. The sample taken for sequencing was peripheral blood or thyroid tissue (not recorded which). The receptors derive from an adult man with Graves' disease, either hyperthyroidism or ophthalmopathy (not recorded which).

The rearrangement uses TRBV5-1 and TRBJ2-7; 9 nucleotides align to TRBD1. Per the germline V gene, CDR1 is SGHRS and CDR2 is YFSETQ. The CDR3 contains 14 residues. The V segment lost 2 bases and the J segment 5 bases; nucleotides outside the gene matches: 5. The DNA for the CDR3 is TGCGCCAGCAGCTTAGGACAGGGGCTGCACGAGCAGTACTTC. Amino acid sequence: CASSLGQGLHEQYF.

The gene calls are TRBV12-3 or TRBV12-4 and TRBJ1-3, with D tentatively TRBD1 (5 bases). The CDR3 covers 16 residues. The V and J ends lost 7 bases and 0 bases respectively, with 16 bases between them. CDR3 nucleotide sequence: TGTGCCAGCACCATAGGGACGGCGTACTCTGGAAACACCATATATTTT. This codes for CASTIGTAYSGNTIYF.

This clonotype was picked up a small number of times. This chain links TRBV19 with TRBJ1-1, with 9 bases lining up with TRBD1. Germline V CDR1 and CDR2: LNHDA, SQIVND (reference sequence). J gave up 0 bases and V 6 bases, and 5 bases lay outside the gene matches. The CDR3 contains 15 residues. For the CDR3, the DNA is TGTGCCAGTAGCGAGGGACAGGGTTTGAACACTGAAGCTTTCTTT. The encoded protein is CASSEGQGLNTEAFF.

CDR3 in DNA: TGTGCCAGCAGCTCCTCAGCGGGGGGGCCGGGCGAGCAGTACTTC. Translation gives CASSSSAGGPGEQYF. The V gene is TRBV7-2, the J gene TRBJ2-7; TRBD2 agrees at 10 bases. The J segment lost 6 bases and the V segment lost 4 bases, leaving 9 bases of the junction unmatched. The CDR3 has 15 residues. The germline gives CDR1 SGHTA, CDR2 FQGNSA.

This chain uses TRBV19 with TRBJ1-5; 7 positions agree with TRBD1. Germline V CDR1 and CDR2: LNHDA, SQIVND (reference sequence). The CDR3 runs to 16 residues. V was clipped by 9 bases and J by 0 bases; unmatched bases: 11. The CDR3 nucleotides are TGTGCCAGACTACCGGGACAGCAATATAGCAATCAGCCCCAGCATTTT. Encoded protein: CARLPGQQYSNQPQHF.

To note about this clonotype: At one boundary the junction diverges from the germline segment, which might be a read error. The chain links TRBV25-1 to TRBJ1-1, with 7 positions matching TRBD1. The germline gives CDR1 MGHDK, CDR2 SYGVNS. CDR3 length: 14 residues. The CDR3 loop is CASSFWGQNIEAFF. The CDR3 coding sequence is TGTGCCAGCAGCTTCTGGGGACAGAACATTGAAGCTTTCTTT.

This clonotype was detected only a few times. The chain uses TRBV12-3 or TRBV12-4 and TRBJ1-4; D ambiguous. There are 14 residues in the CDR3. Trimming took 6 bases from V and 6 from J, leaving 14 bases between them. The CDR3 region has the DNA TGTGCCAGCAGAGTCTGGGGTAAGGATGAAAAACTGTTTTTT. Translation: CASRVWGKDEKLFF.

There are a few counts of this clonotype. The genes are TRBV4-1 and TRBJ1-2; possible D gene TRBD1, 5 bases. V was cut by 0 bases and J by 8 bases, with 13 bases left in between. CDR1 and CDR2 (germline): MGHRA, YSYEKL. The CDR3 has 14 amino acids. The CDR3 DNA reads as TGCGCCAGCAGCCAAGATGCCAGGGTCGACGGCTACACCTTC. This encodes CASSQDARVDGYTF.

A few counts support this clonotype. V is TRBV19 and J is TRBJ2-2; TRBD2 agrees at 11 bases. The CDR3 is 16 amino acids. Germline lookup yields CDR1 LNHDA and CDR2 SQIVND (reference sequence). Trimming at V came to 6 bases and at J to 4 bases, leaving 7 bases not matched to a gene. CDR3 sequence: CASSALAGGRTGELFF. The CDR3 region has the DNA TGTGCCAGTAGCGCCTTAGCGGGAGGGCGCACCGGGGAGCTGTTTTTT. Together with reference TRBV19 and TRBJ2-2, the CDR3 gives the full variable domain: DGGITQSPKYLFRKEGQNVTLSCEQNLNHDAMYWYRQDPGQGLRLIYYSQIVNDFQKGDIAEGYSVSREKKESFPLTVTSAQKNPTAFYLCASSALAGGRTGELFFGEGSRLTVL.

This clonotype was detected many times. The junction and the germline gene differ at one end; a read error may be behind it. This chain connects TRBV5-8 to TRBJ1-1; D is undetermined. CDR1 and CDR2 from the germline V gene are SGHTS and YDEGEE. The CDR3 contains 10 residues. CDR3 DNA: TGTGCCAGCAGCTTCTCCTCTCCGATTTTT. This codes for CASSFSSPIF.

The chain is built from TRBV29-1 and TRBJ1-5; D not resolved. CDR3 length: 10 amino acids. The V end lost 8 bases, the J end lost 3 bases, and 5 bases lay between the germline ends. Germline V lookup: CDR1 SQVTM, CDR2 ANQGSEA. CDR3 loop: CSLVNQPQHF. Written as DNA, the CDR3 is TGCAGCTTGGTCAATCAGCCCCAGCATTTT.

This clonotype was observed a few times. The DNA for the CDR3 is TGCAGCGTTGAGGATACTCTCGGGGGTGTAGGAGAGACCCAGTACTTC. It encodes CSVEDTLGGVGETQYF. The chain combines TRBV29-1 with TRBJ2-5; D perhaps matches TRBD2 (6 bases). Germline V CDR1 and CDR2: SQVTM, ANQGSEA. The CDR3 totals 16 residues. Trimming cost V 3 bases and J 4 bases, with 21 bases left between them.